These 8 T cell receptor beta chains originate from one sample sequenced in a study of PD-1 blockade in classical Hodgkin lymphoma. Time point given: cycle 4 day 1 (C4D1), after 6 weeks of nivolumab. All patients experienced relapse after autologous stem cell transplantation, and brentuximab vedotin exposure was variable. Clones were read by immunoSEQ multiplex PCR, and TCRdb kept only the in-frame ones, dropping some. The sample consists of roughly 100,000 clones, approximately 89% of them appearing once. Here the sequenced sample was peripheral blood mononuclear cells (PBMCs), taken before the fourth cycle of nivolumab. These receptors were obtained from a human donor with classical Hodgkin lymphoma.

The genes are TRBV25-1 and TRBJ2-1, with 14 bases that match TRBD2. V shed 4 bases, J shed 8 bases, and the junction held 7 bases outside the gene matches. The CDR3 runs 16 residues. Germline CDR1 reads MGHDK; CDR2 reads SYGVNS. The CDR3 DNA is TGTGCCAGCAGTGGGGGACTAGCGGGAGTGGACTATGAGCAGTTCTTC. Translation gives CASSGGLAGVDYEQFF.

The chain has TRBV7-9 and TRBJ1-1; D might be TRBD1 (5 bases). V was trimmed by 2 bases and J by 1 base, leaving 11 bases between them. CDR3 length: 15 residues. The germline CDR1 and CDR2 sequences are SEHNR and FQNEAQ (reference sequence). The DNA for the CDR3 is TGTGCCAGCAGCTTAATTACAGGAGGGAACACTGAAGCTTTCTTT. Translating gives CASSLITGGNTEAFF.

The J gene is TRBJ1-2, the V gene TRBV18, with a possible D match to TRBD1 (5 bases). This CDR3 is 14 amino acids long. Germline loops: CDR1 KGHSH, CDR2 LQKENI. V was trimmed by 2 bases and J by 1 base, leaving 8 bases between them. For the CDR3, the DNA is TGTGCCAGCTCACCAGCCGGACATAACTATGGCTACACCTTC. Amino acid sequence: CASSPAGHNYGYTF.

The rearrangement links TRBV5-6 to TRBJ2-1; D gene ambiguous. V lost 1 base to trimming and J lost 7 bases, with 9 bases between them. CDR1 SGHDT and CDR2 YYEEEE come from the germline V gene. There are 13 residues in the CDR3. The CDR3 DNA is TGTGCCAGCAGCTTGCAGCCACCAAATGAGCAGTTCTTC. Translating it yields CASSLQPPNEQFF.

The J gene is TRBJ2-6, the V gene TRBV7-6; D unresolved. Trimming left V 5 bases short and J 0 bases short, with 5 bases between. The CDR3 is 14 residues long. Germline values: CDR1 SGHVS, CDR2 FNYEAQ. CDR3 in DNA: TGTGCCAGCAGCCCTTTCTCTGGGGCCAACGTCCTGACTTTC. This gives the protein CASSPFSGANVLTF.

The rearrangement links TRBV4-2 to TRBJ2-5, with 12 nucleotides matching TRBD2. After removal of 0 bases from V and 4 bases from J, the junction contained 12 bases not matched to a gene. The CDR3 totals 19 residues. From germline, CDR1 is LGHNA and CDR2 YNFKEQ. The CDR3 protein is CASSQEVVGLAGGGETQYF. The CDR3 DNA sequence: TGTGCCAGCAGCCAAGAGGTTGTTGGGCTAGCGGGAGGGGGAGAGACCCAGTACTTC.

The rearrangement joins TRBV25-1 to TRBJ1-1; possibly TRBD1 for D (6 bases). CDR1 is MGHDK and CDR2 is SYGVNS in the germline V gene. Trimming shortened V by 0 bases and J by 5 bases, and 22 bases separated the two germline ends. The length of the CDR3 is 18 residues. CDR3 DNA: TGTGCCAGCAGTGAATATCATGCAGGAGGGGGTTCGGTTACTGAAGCTTTCTTT. Protein sequence: CASSEYHAGGGSVTEAFF.

The gene calls are TRBV6-6 and TRBJ2-7; 8 bases are shared with TRBD2. The CDR3 has 15 amino acids. The V and J ends lost 5 bases and 5 bases, in that order; junction bases with no gene match: 11. The germline V gene has CDR1 MNHNY and CDR2 SVGAGI (reference sequence). The CDR3 loop is CASSGEREFQHEQYF. CDR3 DNA sequence: TGTGCCAGCAGTGGCGAGCGGGAGTTTCAGCACGAGCAGTACTTC.